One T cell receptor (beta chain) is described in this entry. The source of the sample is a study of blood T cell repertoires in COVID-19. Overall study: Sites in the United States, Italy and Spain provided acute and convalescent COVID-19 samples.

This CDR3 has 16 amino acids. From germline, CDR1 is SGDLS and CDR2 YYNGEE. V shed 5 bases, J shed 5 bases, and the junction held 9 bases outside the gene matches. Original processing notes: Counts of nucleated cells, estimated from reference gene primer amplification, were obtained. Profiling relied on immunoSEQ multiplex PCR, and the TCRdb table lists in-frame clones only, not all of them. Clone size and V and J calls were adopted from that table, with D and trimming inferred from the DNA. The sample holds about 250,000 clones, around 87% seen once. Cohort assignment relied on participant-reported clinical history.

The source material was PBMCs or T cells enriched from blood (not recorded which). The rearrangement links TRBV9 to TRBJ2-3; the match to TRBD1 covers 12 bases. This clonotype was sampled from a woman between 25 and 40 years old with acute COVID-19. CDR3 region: CASSLRGQGAGDTQYF. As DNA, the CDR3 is TGTGCCAGCAGTCTTCGGGGACAGGGGGCCGGAGATACGCAGTATTTT. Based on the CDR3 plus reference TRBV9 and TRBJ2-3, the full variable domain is DSGVTQTPKHLITATGQRVTLRCSPRSGDLSVYWYQQSLDQGLQFLIQYYNGEERAKGNILERFSAQQFPDLHSELNLSSLELGDSALYFCASSLRGQGAGDTQYFGPGTRLTVL.